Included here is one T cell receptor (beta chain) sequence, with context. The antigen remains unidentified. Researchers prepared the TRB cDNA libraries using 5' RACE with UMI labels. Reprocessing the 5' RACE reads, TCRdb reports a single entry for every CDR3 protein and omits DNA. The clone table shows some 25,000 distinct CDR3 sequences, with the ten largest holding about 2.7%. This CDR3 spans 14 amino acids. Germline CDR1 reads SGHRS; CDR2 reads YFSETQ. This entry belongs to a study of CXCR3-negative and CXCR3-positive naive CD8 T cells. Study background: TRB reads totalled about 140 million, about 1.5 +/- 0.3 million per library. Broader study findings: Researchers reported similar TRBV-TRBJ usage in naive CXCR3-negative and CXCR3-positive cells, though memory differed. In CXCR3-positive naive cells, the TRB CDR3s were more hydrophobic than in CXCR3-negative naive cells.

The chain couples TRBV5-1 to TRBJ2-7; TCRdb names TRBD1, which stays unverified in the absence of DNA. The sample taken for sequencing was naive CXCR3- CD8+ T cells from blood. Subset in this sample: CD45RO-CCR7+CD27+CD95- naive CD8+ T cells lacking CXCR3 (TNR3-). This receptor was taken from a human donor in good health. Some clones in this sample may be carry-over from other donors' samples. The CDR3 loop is CASSLSDRGYEQYF.